This T cell receptor (beta chain) was documented in a study of cytomegalovirus exposure and HLA in healthy donors. Study-level points and caveats: Indistinguishable V segments, including TRBV6-2 and TRBV6-3, were excluded.

This clone appeared a single time. The antigen remains undetermined. 13 Jbeta primers and 60 Vbeta primers were used for the PCR. Profiling relied on immunoSEQ multiplex PCR, and the TCRdb table lists in-frame clones only, not all of them. This table holds tens of thousands of clones, roughly 78% found once. This CDR3 region has 15 residues. V lost 5 bases, J lost 4 bases, and 17 bases lay in between. CDR1 SGHTA and CDR2 FQGNSA come from the germline V gene. The receptor was isolated from a middle-aged woman in good health and CMV-seropositive. The specimen sequenced was PBMCs. The rearrangement uses TRBV7-2 and TRBJ1-2, with D unresolved. The CDR3: CASSEPEARFYGYTF. DNA for the CDR3: TGTGCCAGCAGCGAACCCGAAGCCAGGTTCTATGGCTACACCTTC.